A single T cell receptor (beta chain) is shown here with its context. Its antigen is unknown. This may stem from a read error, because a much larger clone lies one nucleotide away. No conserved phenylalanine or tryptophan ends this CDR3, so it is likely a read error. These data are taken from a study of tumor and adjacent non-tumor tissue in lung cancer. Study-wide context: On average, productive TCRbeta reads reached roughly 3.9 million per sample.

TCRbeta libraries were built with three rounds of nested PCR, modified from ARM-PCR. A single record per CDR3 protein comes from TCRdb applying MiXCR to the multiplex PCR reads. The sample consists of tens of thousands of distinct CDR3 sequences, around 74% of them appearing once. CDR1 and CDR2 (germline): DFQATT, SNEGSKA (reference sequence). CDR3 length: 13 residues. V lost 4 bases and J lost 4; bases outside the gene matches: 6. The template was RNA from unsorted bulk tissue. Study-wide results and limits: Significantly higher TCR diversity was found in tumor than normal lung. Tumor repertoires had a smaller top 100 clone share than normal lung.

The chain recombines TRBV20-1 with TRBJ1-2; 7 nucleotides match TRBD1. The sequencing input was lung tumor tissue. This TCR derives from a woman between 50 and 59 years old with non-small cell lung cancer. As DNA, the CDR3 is TGCAGTGCTAACAGGGGTTATGGCTATGGCTACACCTCC. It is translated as CSANRGYGYGYTS.